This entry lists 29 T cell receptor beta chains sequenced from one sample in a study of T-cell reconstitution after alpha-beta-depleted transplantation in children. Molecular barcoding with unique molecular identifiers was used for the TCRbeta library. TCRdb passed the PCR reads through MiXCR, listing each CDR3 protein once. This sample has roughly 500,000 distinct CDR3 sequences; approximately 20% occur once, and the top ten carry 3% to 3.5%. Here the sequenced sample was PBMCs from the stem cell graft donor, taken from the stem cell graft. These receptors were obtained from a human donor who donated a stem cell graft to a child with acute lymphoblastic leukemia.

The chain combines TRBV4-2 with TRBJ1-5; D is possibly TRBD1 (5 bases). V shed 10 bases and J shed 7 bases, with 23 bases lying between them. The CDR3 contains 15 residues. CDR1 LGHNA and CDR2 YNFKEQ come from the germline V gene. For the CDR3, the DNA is TGTGCCATGAGCCCCGGGGCCGGTTGGGGACAGCCCCAGCATTTT. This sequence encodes CAMSPGAGWGQPQHF.

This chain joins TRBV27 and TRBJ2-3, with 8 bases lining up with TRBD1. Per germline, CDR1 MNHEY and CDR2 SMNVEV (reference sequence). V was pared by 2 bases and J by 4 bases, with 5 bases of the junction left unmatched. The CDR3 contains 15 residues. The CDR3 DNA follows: TGTGCCAGCAGTTTAGTACAGGGGGTGGCAGATACGCAGTATTTT. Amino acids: CASSLVQGVADTQYF.

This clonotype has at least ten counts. In nucleotides, the CDR3 is TGTGCCAGCAGCCCCCGTGCCGGCGGGGTTGCCTACGAGCAGTACTTC. Encoded protein: CASSPRAGGVAYEQYF. V gene TRBV7-2 combines with J gene TRBJ2-7, with D maybe TRBD2 (6 bases). Deletions cut 5 bases from V and 2 bases from J, with 19 bases between. Germline loops: CDR1 SGHTA, CDR2 FQGNSA. This CDR3 is built from 16 residues.

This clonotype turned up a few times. CDR3 bases: TGCAGCCGGGGCGTACCTAGCACAGATACGCAGTATTTT. Protein sequence: CSRGVPSTDTQYF. This sequence joins TRBV20-1 and TRBJ2-3; D tentatively reads TRBD1 or TRBD2 (5 bases each). CDR1 and CDR2 from the germline V gene are DFQATT and SNEGSKA (reference sequence). The CDR3 sequence is 13 residues long.

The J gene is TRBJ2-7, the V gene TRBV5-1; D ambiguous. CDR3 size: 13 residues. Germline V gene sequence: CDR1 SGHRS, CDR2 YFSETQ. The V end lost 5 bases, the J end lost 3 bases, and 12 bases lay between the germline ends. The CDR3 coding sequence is TGCGCCAGCAGGCCCGAGGACCTCTACGAGCAGTACTTC. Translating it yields CASRPEDLYEQYF.

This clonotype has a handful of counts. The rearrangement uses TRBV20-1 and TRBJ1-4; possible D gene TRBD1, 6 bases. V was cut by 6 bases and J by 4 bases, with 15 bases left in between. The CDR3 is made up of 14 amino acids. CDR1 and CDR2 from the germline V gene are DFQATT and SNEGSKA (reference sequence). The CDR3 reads CSAGGGAHNEKLFF. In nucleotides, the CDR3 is TGCAGTGCCGGTGGGGGGGCCCATAATGAAAAACTGTTTTTT.

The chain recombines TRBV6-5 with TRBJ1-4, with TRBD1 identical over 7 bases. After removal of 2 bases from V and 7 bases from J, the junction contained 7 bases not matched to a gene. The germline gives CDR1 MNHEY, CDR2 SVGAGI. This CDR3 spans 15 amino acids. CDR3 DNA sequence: TGTGCCAGCAGTTACGGGGGGACAGAAGGTGAAAAACTGTTTTTT. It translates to CASSYGGTEGEKLFF.

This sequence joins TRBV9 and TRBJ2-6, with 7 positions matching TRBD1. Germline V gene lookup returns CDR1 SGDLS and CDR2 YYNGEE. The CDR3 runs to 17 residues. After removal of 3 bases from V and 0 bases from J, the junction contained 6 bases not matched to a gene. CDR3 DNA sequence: TGTGCCAGCAGCGACCGGGACAGCTTCTCTGGGGCCAACGTCCTGACTTTC. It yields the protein CASSDRDSFSGANVLTF.

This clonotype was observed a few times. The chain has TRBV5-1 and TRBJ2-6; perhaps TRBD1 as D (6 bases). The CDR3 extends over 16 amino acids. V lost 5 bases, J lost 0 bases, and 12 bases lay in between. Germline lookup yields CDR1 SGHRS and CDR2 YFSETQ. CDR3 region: CASSGTLGSGANVLTF. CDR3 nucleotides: TGCGCCAGCAGTGGGACATTAGGCTCTGGGGCCAACGTCCTGACTTTC.

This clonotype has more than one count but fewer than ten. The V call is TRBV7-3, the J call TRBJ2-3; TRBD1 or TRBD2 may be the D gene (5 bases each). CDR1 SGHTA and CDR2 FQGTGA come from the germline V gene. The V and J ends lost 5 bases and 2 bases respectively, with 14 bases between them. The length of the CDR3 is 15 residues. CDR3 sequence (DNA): TGTGCCAGCAGCCCCTGGGGGACCTTCACAGATACGCAGTATTTT. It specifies CASSPWGTFTDTQYF.

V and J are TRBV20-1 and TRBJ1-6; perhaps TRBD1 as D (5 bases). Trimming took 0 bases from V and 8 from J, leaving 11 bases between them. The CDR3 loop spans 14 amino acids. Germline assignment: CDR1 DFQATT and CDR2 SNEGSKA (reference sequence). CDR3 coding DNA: TGCAGTGCTAGAGACGGACAACCCTATTCACCCCTCCACTTT. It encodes CSARDGQPYSPLHF.

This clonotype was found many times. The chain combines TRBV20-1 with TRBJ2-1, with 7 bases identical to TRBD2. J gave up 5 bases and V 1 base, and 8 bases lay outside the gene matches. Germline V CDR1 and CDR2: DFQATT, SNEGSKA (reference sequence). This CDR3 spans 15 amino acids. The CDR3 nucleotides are TGCAGTGCTAGAGCTCCGGAGCGGGGAGACAATGAGCAGTTCTTC. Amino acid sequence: CSARAPERGDNEQFF.

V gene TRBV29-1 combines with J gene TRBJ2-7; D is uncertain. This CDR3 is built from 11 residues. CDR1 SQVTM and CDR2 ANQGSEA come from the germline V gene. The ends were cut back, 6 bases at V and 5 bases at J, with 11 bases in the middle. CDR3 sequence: CSVHLRNEQYF. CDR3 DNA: TGCAGCGTCCACCTAAGGAACGAGCAGTACTTC.

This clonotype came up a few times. CDR3 loop: CASSWTGGTEYYGYTF. The CDR3 nucleotides are TGCGCCAGCAGCTGGACGGGGGGGACAGAGTACTATGGCTACACCTTC. J is TRBJ1-2 and V is TRBV5-1, with 7 bases fitting TRBD1. CDR1 is SGHRS, CDR2 YFSETQ, per germline. V lost 3 bases and J lost 3; bases outside the gene matches: 11. This CDR3 region has 16 residues.

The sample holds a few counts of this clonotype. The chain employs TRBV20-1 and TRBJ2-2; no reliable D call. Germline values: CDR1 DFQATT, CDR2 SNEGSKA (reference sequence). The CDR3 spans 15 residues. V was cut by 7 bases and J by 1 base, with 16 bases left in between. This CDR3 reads CSVRAPYQNTGELFF. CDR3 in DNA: TGCAGTGTCCGAGCGCCATACCAGAACACCGGGGAGCTGTTTTTT.

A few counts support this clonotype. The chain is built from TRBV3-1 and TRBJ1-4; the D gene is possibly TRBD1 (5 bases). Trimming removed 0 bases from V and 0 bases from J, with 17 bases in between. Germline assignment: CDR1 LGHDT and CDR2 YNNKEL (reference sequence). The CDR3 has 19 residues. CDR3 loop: CASSQDIFGQTATNEKLFF. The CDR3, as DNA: TGTGCCAGCAGCCAAGATATTTTTGGGCAGACAGCAACTAATGAAAAACTGTTTTTT.

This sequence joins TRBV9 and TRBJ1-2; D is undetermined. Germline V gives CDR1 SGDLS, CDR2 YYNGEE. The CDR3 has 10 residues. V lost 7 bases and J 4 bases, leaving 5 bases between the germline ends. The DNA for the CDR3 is TGTGCCAGCGGGTCCTATGGCTACACCTTC. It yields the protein CASGSYGYTF.

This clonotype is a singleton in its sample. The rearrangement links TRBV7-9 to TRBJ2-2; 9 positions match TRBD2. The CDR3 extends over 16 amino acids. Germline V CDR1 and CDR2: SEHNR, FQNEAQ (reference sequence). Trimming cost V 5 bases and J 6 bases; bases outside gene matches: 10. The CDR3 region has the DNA TGTGCCAGCAGCCCTCAAGGCCAGCGGGAGGCCGGGGAGCTGTTTTTT. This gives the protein CASSPQGQREAGELFF.

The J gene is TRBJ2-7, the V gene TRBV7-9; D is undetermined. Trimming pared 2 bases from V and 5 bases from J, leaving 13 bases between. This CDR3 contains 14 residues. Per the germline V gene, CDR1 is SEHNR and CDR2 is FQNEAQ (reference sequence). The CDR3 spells CASSLPQGPDEQYF. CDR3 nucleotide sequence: TGTGCCAGCAGCTTACCTCAAGGGCCGGACGAGCAGTACTTC.

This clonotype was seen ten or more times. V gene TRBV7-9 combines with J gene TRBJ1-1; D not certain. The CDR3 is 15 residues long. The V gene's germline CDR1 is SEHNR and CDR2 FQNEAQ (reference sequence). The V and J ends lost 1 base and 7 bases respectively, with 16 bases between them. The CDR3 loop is CASSLEGFGTVEAFF. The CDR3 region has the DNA TGTGCCAGCAGCTTAGAAGGGTTTGGTACCGTTGAAGCTTTCTTT.

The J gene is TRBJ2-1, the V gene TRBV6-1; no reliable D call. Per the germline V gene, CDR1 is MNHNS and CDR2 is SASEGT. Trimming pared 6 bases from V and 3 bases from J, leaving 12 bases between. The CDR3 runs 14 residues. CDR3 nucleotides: TGTGCCAGCAGCCCCAATAGCTACTACAATGAGCAGTTCTTC. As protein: CASSPNSYYNEQFF.

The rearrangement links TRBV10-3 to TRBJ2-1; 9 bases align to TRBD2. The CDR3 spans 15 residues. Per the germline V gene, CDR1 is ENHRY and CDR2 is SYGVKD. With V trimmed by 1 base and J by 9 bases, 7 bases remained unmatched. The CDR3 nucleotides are TGTGCCATCAGTGAGTGGACTAGCGTCTCAGCTGAGCAGTTCTTC. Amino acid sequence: CAISEWTSVSAEQFF.

The CDR3 region has the DNA TGCGCCAGCAGCCAAGTAGTGAGGCAGATCGGGGAGCTGTTTTTT. Protein sequence: CASSQVVRQIGELFF. V usage is TRBV4-1 and J usage is TRBJ2-2; unclear D gene. The V and J ends lost 1 base and 7 bases respectively, with 13 bases between them. Germline assignment: CDR1 MGHRA and CDR2 YSYEKL. This CDR3 is 15 amino acids long.

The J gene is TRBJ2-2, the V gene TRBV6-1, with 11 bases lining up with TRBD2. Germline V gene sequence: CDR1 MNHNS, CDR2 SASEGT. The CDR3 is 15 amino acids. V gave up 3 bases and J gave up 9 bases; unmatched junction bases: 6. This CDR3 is CASSELAGGHRELFF. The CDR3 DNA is TGTGCCAGCAGTGAGCTAGCGGGAGGACACCGGGAGCTGTTTTTT.

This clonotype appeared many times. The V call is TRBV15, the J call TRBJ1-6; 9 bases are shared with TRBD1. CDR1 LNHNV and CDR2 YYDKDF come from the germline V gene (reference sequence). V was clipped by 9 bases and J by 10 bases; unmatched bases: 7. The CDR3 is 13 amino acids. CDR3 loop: CATAGTGRSPLHF. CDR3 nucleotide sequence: TGTGCCACGGCGGGGACAGGGAGATCACCCCTCCACTTT.

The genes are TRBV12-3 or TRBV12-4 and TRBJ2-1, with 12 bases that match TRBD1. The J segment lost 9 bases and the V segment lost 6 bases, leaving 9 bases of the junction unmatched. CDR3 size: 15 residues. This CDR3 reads CASSPGGQGAGEQFF. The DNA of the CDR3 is TGTGCCAGCAGCCCGGGGGGACAGGGGGCGGGTGAGCAGTTCTTC.

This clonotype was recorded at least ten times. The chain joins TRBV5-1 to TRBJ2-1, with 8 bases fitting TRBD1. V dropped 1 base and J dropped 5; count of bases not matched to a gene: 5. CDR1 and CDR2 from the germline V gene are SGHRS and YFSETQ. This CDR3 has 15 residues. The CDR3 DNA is TGCGCCAGCAGCTTGACGGGACAGGTAAACAATGAGCAGTTCTTC. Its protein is CASSLTGQVNNEQFF. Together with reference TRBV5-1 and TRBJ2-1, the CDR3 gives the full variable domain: KAGVTQTPRYLIKTRGQQVTLSCSPISGHRSVSWYQQTPGQGLQFLFEYFSETQRNKGNFPGRFSGRQFSNSRSEMNVSTLELGDSALYLCASSLTGQVNNEQFFGPGTRLTVL.

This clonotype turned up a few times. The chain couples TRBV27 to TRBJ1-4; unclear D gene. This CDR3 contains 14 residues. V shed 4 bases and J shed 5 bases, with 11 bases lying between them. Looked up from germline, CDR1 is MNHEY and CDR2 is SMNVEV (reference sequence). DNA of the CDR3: TGTGCCAGCAGTTCCCTAGACCCGAATGAAAAACTGTTTTTT. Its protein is CASSSLDPNEKLFF. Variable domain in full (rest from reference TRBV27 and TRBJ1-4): EAQVTQNPRYLITVTGKKLTVTCSQNMNHEYMSWYRQDPGLGLRQIYYSMNVEVTDKGDVPEGYKVSRKEKRNFPLILESPSPNQTSLYFCASSSLDPNEKLFFGSGTQLSVL.

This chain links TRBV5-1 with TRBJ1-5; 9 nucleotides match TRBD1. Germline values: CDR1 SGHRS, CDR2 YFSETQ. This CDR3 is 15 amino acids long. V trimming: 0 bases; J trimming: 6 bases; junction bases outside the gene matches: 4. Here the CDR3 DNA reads TGCGCCAGCAGCTTGGGGGACAGGGCAGGTCAGCCCCAGCATTTT. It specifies CASSLGDRAGQPQHF.